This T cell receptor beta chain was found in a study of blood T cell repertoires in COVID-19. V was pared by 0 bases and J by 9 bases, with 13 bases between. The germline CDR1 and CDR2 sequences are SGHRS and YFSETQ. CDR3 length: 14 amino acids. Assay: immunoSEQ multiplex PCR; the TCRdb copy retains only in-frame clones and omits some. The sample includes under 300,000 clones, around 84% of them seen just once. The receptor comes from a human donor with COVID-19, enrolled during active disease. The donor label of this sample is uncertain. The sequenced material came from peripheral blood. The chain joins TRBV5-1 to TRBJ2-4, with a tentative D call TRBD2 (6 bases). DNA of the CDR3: TGCGCCAGCAGCTTGGGTGGGGACTCGGGCATTCAGTACTTC. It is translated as CASSLGGDSGIQYF.